This T cell receptor beta chain is from a study of OX40 agonist ivuxolimab in advanced cancers. CDR1 SGDLS and CDR2 YYNGEE come from the germline V gene. Trimming left V 0 bases short and J 0 bases short, with 12 bases between. The CDR3 runs to 16 residues. Sequencing was performed with immunoSEQ multiplex PCR; in TCRdb, only in-frame clones are kept and a portion is missing. The sample has approximately 23,000 clones, roughly 81% seen once. Sequencing was performed on CD4+ or CD8+ T cells sorted from blood, taken in a trial of the OX40 agonist ivuxolimab. This sequence was found in an adult with an advanced solid tumor such as melanoma, head and neck, liver or kidney cancer. The chain joins TRBV9 to TRBJ1-2, with D unresolved. The CDR3 DNA follows: TGTGCCAGCAGCGTAGGTTCAGGAGAAACTAACTATGGCTACACCTTC. Amino acids: CASSVGSGETNYGYTF. The full variable domain, its missing parts supplied by reference TRBV9 and TRBJ1-2, is DSGVTQTPKHLITATGQRVTLRCSPRSGDLSVYWYQQSLDQGLQFLIQYYNGEERAKGNILERFSAQQFPDLHSELNLSSLELGDSALYFCASSVGSGETNYGYTFGSGTRLTVV.